What follows are 32 T cell receptor beta chains derived from one specimen sequenced in a study of T-cell reconstitution after alpha-beta-depleted transplantation in children. Preparation of the TCRbeta library involved a method that used unique molecular identifiers. TCRdb independently ran MiXCR on the PCR reads; one entry per CDR3 protein. The data show about 400,000 distinct CDR3 sequences, just over 20% seen once. Sequencing used PBMCs from the stem cell graft donor, obtained from the stem cell graft. These receptors originate from a human donor who donated a stem cell graft to a child with acute myeloid leukemia.

The J gene is TRBJ2-7, the V gene TRBV7-2; TRBD2 matches 9 bases. Germline V lookup: CDR1 SGHTA, CDR2 FQGNSA. V trimming: 2 bases; J trimming: 4 bases; junction bases outside the gene matches: 3. This CDR3 comprises 14 residues. CDR3 residues: CASSLTSGRYEQYF. The CDR3, as DNA: TGTGCCAGCAGCTTAACCAGCGGGAGGTACGAGCAGTACTTC.

V usage is TRBV24-1 and J usage is TRBJ2-3, with 11 bases fitting TRBD2. The CDR3 spans 18 residues. CDR1 is KGHDR, CDR2 SFDVKD, per germline. V lost 4 bases to trimming and J lost 4 bases; unmatched junction nucleotides: 12. CDR3 protein: CATSDPPGTSGSADTQYF. CDR3 DNA: TGTGCCACCAGTGACCCGCCCGGGACTAGCGGTTCCGCAGATACGCAGTATTTT.

CDR3 DNA sequence: TGTGCCAGTAGTGTGCGGGAGGCCTACGAGCAGTACTTC. Translated: CASSVREAYEQYF. The V gene is TRBV19, the J gene TRBJ2-7; 8 bases are shared with TRBD2. V shed 5 bases and J 2 bases; nucleotides not matched to a gene: 2. This CDR3 has 13 amino acids. Germline values: CDR1 LNHDA, CDR2 SQIVND (reference sequence).

This clonotype was counted at least ten times. The CDR3 nucleotides are TGCAGTGCTAAAGACGGGCTTAGCTACGAGCAGTACTTC. Translated: CSAKDGLSYEQYF. The V and J genes are TRBV20-1 and TRBJ2-7, with D hard to call. V was pared by 4 bases and J by 3 bases, with 13 bases between. The CDR3 spans 13 residues. Germline-derived CDR1 and CDR2 are DFQATT and SNEGSKA (reference sequence).

This rearrangement joins TRBV4-3 to TRBJ2-4, with a possible D match to TRBD1 (7 bases). The CDR3 is made up of 20 amino acids. V was clipped by 0 bases and J by 5 bases, with 26 bases between them. Germline CDR1 is LGHNA and CDR2 is YSLEER. CDR3: CASSQETFSGSQGVENIQYF. DNA of the CDR3: TGCGCCAGCAGCCAAGAAACTTTTTCCGGGAGCCAGGGGGTCGAAAACATTCAGTACTTC.

This clonotype was seen ten or more times. The chain joins TRBV5-1 to TRBJ2-7; 10 bases agree with TRBD2. CDR1 is SGHRS and CDR2 is YFSETQ in the germline V gene. J gave up 0 bases and V 4 bases, and 4 bases lay outside the gene matches. This CDR3 contains 15 residues. CDR3 sequence: CASSQGLANSYEQYF. The CDR3 DNA follows: TGCGCCAGCAGCCAGGGACTAGCGAACTCCTACGAGCAGTACTTC.

This clonotype was observed at least ten times. CDR3 amino acids: CSALRTSGANEQFF. In DNA, the CDR3 is TGCAGTGCTCTCCGGACTAGCGGGGCCAATGAGCAGTTCTTC. The V call is TRBV20-1, the J call TRBJ2-1, with TRBD2 matching over 12 bases. Unmatched junction bases numbered 5, after V lost 5 bases and J lost 6 bases. Per germline, CDR1 DFQATT and CDR2 SNEGSKA (reference sequence). CDR3 size: 14 residues.

The V gene is TRBV5-1, the J gene TRBJ2-1; the D gene is possibly TRBD2 (5 bases). The CDR3 runs to 15 residues. Germline CDR1 reads SGHRS; CDR2 reads YFSETQ. Deletions cut 1 base from V and 5 bases from J, with 13 bases between. DNA of the CDR3: TGCGCCAGCAGCTTGCTTGGGCTAGCCGACAATGAGCAGTTCTTC. This codes for CASSLLGLADNEQFF.

This clonotype was observed a few times. J is TRBJ2-1 and V is TRBV12-3 or TRBV12-4, with unresolved D. CDR3 size: 13 residues. V was pared by 2 bases and J by 8 bases, with 10 bases between. CDR3 nucleotides: TGTGCCAGCAGTTTAACCCTCTTCTATGAGCAGTTCTTC. The encoded protein is CASSLTLFYEQFF.

The chain recombines TRBV11-2 with TRBJ2-7; perhaps TRBD1 as D (5 bases). Germline CDR1 is SGHAT and CDR2 is FQNNGV. The CDR3 is made up of 16 amino acids. The ends were cut back, 5 bases at V and 2 bases at J, with 19 bases in the middle. CDR3 sequence (DNA): TGTGCCAGCAGCCCGACGTTACAGGCAGGTCCCTACGAGCAGTACTTC. Amino acid sequence: CASSPTLQAGPYEQYF.

This chain uses TRBV20-1 with TRBJ2-1, with 7 bases lining up with TRBD2. Trimming cost V 6 bases and J 1 base; bases outside gene matches: 6. The germline V gene has CDR1 DFQATT and CDR2 SNEGSKA (reference sequence). The CDR3 has 14 residues. CDR3 amino acids: CSAAKAGSYNEQFF. For the CDR3, the DNA is TGCAGTGCCGCTAAAGCGGGATCCTACAATGAGCAGTTCTTC.

This clonotype was seen more than once but under ten times. The V gene is TRBV9, the J gene TRBJ2-1, with D perhaps matching TRBD2 (6 bases). In germline, CDR1 is SGDLS, CDR2 YYNGEE. This CDR3 region has 16 residues. V lost 4 bases, J lost 0 bases, and 14 bases lay in between. For the CDR3, the DNA is TGTGCCAGCAGCCCCCGGGAGTTCAGCTCCTACAATGAGCAGTTCTTC. This translates into CASSPREFSSYNEQFF. The whole variable domain, filled in from reference TRBV9 and TRBJ2-1, reads DSGVTQTPKHLITATGQRVTLRCSPRSGDLSVYWYQQSLDQGLQFLIQYYNGEERAKGNILERFSAQQFPDLHSELNLSSLELGDSALYFCASSPREFSSYNEQFFGPGTRLTVL.

This clonotype came up once. V gene TRBV29-1 combines with J gene TRBJ2-2; 7 bases are a match to TRBD2. J gave up 4 bases and V 5 bases, and 4 bases lay outside the gene matches. The V gene's germline CDR1 is SQVTM and CDR2 ANQGSEA. CDR3 size: 13 residues. In DNA, the CDR3 is TGCAGCGTTCTGGGGGGGGGCACCGGGGAGCTGTTTTTT. It codes for CSVLGGGTGELFF.

This clonotype was seen at least ten times. The CDR3 bases are TGTGCCAGCTCCTTACCCCGGGACAGGGGAGGTGATACGCAGTATTTT. Protein: CASSLPRDRGGDTQYF. This chain uses TRBV6-1 with TRBJ2-3, with TRBD1 matching over 10 bases. Unmatched junction bases numbered 14, after V lost 8 bases and J lost 6 bases. The CDR3 loop spans 16 amino acids. The germline gives CDR1 MNHNS, CDR2 SASEGT.

This clonotype was seen a few times. The chain uses TRBV7-2 and TRBJ2-1, with 8 positions matching TRBD1. Trimming at V came to 3 bases and at J to 4 bases, leaving 5 bases not matched to a gene. Per germline, CDR1 SGHTA and CDR2 FQGNSA. The CDR3 is 15 residues long. DNA of the CDR3: TGTGCCAGCAGCTTCAGGACAGGGAGGTACAATGAGCAGTTCTTC. The encoded protein is CASSFRTGRYNEQFF.

The chain couples TRBV2 to TRBJ2-7; 7 positions agree with TRBD2. Trimming removed 3 bases from V and 4 bases from J; junction bases left unmatched: 6. Germline CDR1 is SNHLY and CDR2 is FYNNEI. The CDR3 has 14 amino acids. This CDR3 reads CASSEWDYSYEQYF. The DNA of the CDR3 is TGTGCCAGCAGTGAGTGGGACTACTCTTACGAGCAGTACTTC.

This chain joins TRBV28 and TRBJ2-5; D possibly corresponds to TRBD1 (6 bases). The V end lost 2 bases, the J end lost 5 bases, and 12 bases lay between the germline ends. The CDR3 is 14 amino acids. Germline V gene lookup returns CDR1 MDHEN and CDR2 SYDVKM. CDR3 nucleotide sequence: TGTGCCAGCAGTTTAGGGACATTAGGGGAGACCCAGTACTTC. This sequence encodes CASSLGTLGETQYF.

V and J are TRBV6-1 and TRBJ2-1; D is possibly TRBD1 (6 bases). Trimming took 5 bases from V and 12 from J, leaving 20 bases between them. The germline V gene has CDR1 MNHNS and CDR2 SASEGT. This CDR3 has 14 residues. The CDR3 DNA reads TGTGCCAGCAGTCCCACCGGGACACTTTCCGGGCAGTTCTTC. It is translated as CASSPTGTLSGQFF.

The chain combines TRBV4-2 with TRBJ2-1; possibly TRBD1 for D (5 bases). V was clipped by 0 bases and J by 5 bases, with 17 bases between them. This CDR3 comprises 17 residues. In germline, CDR1 is LGHNA, CDR2 YNFKEQ. CDR3 in amino acids: CASSQDRGISWDNEQFF. CDR3 DNA: TGTGCCAGCAGCCAAGATAGGGGAATAAGTTGGGACAATGAGCAGTTCTTC.

This clonotype was recorded many times. The chain employs TRBV29-1 and TRBJ1-6, with a tentative D call TRBD1 (5 bases). Trimming took off 6 bases at V and 5 bases at J, with 11 bases between the two ends. Germline values: CDR1 SQVTM, CDR2 ANQGSEA. The CDR3 covers 13 residues. The CDR3 is CSVCWGDNSPLHF. In DNA, the CDR3 is TGCAGCGTCTGTTGGGGCGATAATTCACCCCTCCACTTT.

This clonotype has only a few counts. V and J are TRBV10-2 and TRBJ2-5; unclear D gene. This CDR3 region has 15 residues. Trimming removed 6 bases from V and 4 bases from J, with 18 bases in between. Germline loops: CDR1 WSHSY, CDR2 SAAADI. The CDR3 loop is CASRTLWSSPETQYF. CDR3 nucleotides: TGCGCCAGCAGGACCCTTTGGAGCAGCCCAGAGACCCAGTACTTC.

This clonotype was picked up many times. V usage is TRBV12-3 or TRBV12-4 and J usage is TRBJ2-7; weak D call: TRBD2 (5 bases). The CDR3 covers 13 residues. The V gene lost 6 bases and the J gene lost 4 bases, with 13 bases spanning the gap. The CDR3 sequence is CASSLEGFYEQYF. CDR3 DNA: TGTGCCAGCAGCCTAGAGGGCTTTTACGAGCAGTACTTC.

The table lists this clonotype with a few counts. The V gene is TRBV28, the J gene TRBJ2-1; possible D gene TRBD2, 6 bases. The CDR3 spans 15 residues. Germline assignment: CDR1 MDHEN and CDR2 SYDVKM. Trimming took 5 bases from V and 4 from J, leaving 15 bases between them. The DNA for the CDR3 is TGTGCCAGCAGTCCCTTTCGGAGCGGGTACAATGAGCAGTTCTTC. Translation gives CASSPFRSGYNEQFF.

This clonotype was counted between two and nine times. The gene calls are TRBV4-2 and TRBJ2-7; 7 bases align to TRBD2. The trim removed 1 base at V and 1 base at J, leaving 7 bases unmatched. Germline V CDR1 and CDR2: LGHNA, YNFKEQ. The CDR3 has 16 amino acids. Here the CDR3 DNA reads TGTGCCAGCAGCCAAGCTGGGACTATAGGGTCCTACGAGCAGTACTTC. Residues: CASSQAGTIGSYEQYF.

This clonotype was found a few times. J is TRBJ2-1 and V is TRBV9; 8 bases map to TRBD2. Unmatched junction bases numbered 15, after V lost 4 bases and J lost 9 bases. The CDR3 length is 16 residues. CDR1 and CDR2 (germline): SGDLS, YYNGEE. The CDR3: CASSPTMGLVEGEQFF. The CDR3 coding sequence is TGTGCCAGCAGCCCCACCATGGGACTAGTAGAGGGTGAGCAGTTCTTC.

The chain carries TRBV5-6 and TRBJ2-7; D gene ambiguous. Deletions cut 0 bases from V and 3 bases from J, with 10 bases between. Germline V gene sequence: CDR1 SGHDT, CDR2 YYEEEE. The CDR3 is 14 residues long. CDR3 bases: TGTGCCAGCAGCTTGGGGGCATCCGACTACGAGCAGTACTTC. Translated, it gives CASSLGASDYEQYF.

This clonotype was recorded a few times. This rearrangement joins TRBV12-3 or TRBV12-4 to TRBJ1-3; D gene unclear. This CDR3 has 13 amino acids. V gave up 6 bases and J gave up 5 bases, with 11 bases separating them. As DNA, the CDR3 is TGTGCCAGCAGCCGAGATGGAAGAAACACCATATATTTT. Translating gives CASSRDGRNTIYF.

This chain connects TRBV15 to TRBJ1-5, with TRBD1 matching over 9 bases. CDR3 size: 16 residues. The V gene's germline CDR1 is LNHNV and CDR2 YYDKDF (reference sequence). V shed 6 bases, J shed 4 bases, and the junction held 10 bases outside the gene matches. The chain's CDR3 is CATREDRGSRNQPQHF. The CDR3 DNA sequence: TGTGCCACCAGAGAGGACAGGGGATCTAGGAATCAGCCCCAGCATTTT.

The rearrangement joins TRBV25-1 to TRBJ2-1; 9 nucleotides match TRBD2. Germline CDR1 reads MGHDK; CDR2 reads SYGVNS. The J segment lost 7 bases and the V segment lost 4 bases, leaving 11 bases of the junction unmatched. CDR3 size: 16 residues. The CDR3 reads CASSARTSVKPNEQFF. CDR3 nucleotides: TGTGCCAGCAGTGCCCGGACTAGCGTCAAGCCAAATGAGCAGTTCTTC. Combining the CDR3 with reference TRBV25-1 and TRBJ2-1 gives the whole variable domain EADIYQTPRYLVIGTGKKITLECSQTMGHDKMYWYQQDPGMELHLIHYSYGVNSTEKGDLSSESTVSRIRTEHFPLTLESARPSHTSQYLCASSARTSVKPNEQFFGPGTRLTVL.

The DNA of the CDR3 is TGTGCCATCAGTGACCTTGGTAGTTCCTACAATGAGCAGTTCTTC. It translates to CAISDLGSSYNEQFF. J is TRBJ2-1 and V is TRBV10-3; D gene ambiguous. The CDR3 totals 15 residues. Trimming removed 3 bases at V and 1 base at J, with 10 bases between. Germline loops: CDR1 ENHRY, CDR2 SYGVKD.

The rearrangement links TRBV7-8 to TRBJ2-3; no reliable D call. Germline CDR1 reads SGHVS; CDR2 reads FQNEAQ. The CDR3 has 14 amino acids. V lost 3 bases and J lost 5, with 12 bases in between. The CDR3 DNA reads TGTGCCAGCAGCTTGGTGGGGTACGGAGATACGCAGTATTTT. Translation: CASSLVGYGDTQYF. The full variable domain, completed using reference TRBV7-8 and TRBJ2-3, is GAGVSQSPRYKVAKRGQDVALRCDPISGHVSLFWYQQALGQGPEFLTYFQNEAQLDKSGLPSDRFFAERPEGSVSTLKIQRTQQEDSAVYLCASSLVGYGDTQYFGPGTRLTVL.

This clonotype has just one count. The junction departs from germline at one end; a sequencing error may be responsible. This chain uses TRBV6-1 with TRBJ1-1; D gene ambiguous. The CDR3 sequence is 14 residues long. The V gene's germline CDR1 is MNHNS and CDR2 SASEGT. The CDR3 here is CASSEGPGNTEAFF. DNA of the CDR3: TGTGCCAGCAGCGAAGGCCCAGGTAACACTGAAGCTTTCTTT.